These 32 T cell receptor beta chains were all obtained from the same sample, sequenced in a study of early T cells in non-severe SARS-CoV-2 infection. MiXCR, run by TCRdb on the 5' RACE reads, gives a single entry per CDR3 protein. This table has some 91,000 distinct CDR3 sequences, about 13% appearing once. The source material was whole blood. The receptors here all came from an adult who was a healthcare worker with PCR-confirmed SARS-CoV-2 infection or an uninfected control (not recorded which).

This chain connects TRBV5-1 to TRBJ2-7; weak D call: TRBD2 (5 bases). This CDR3 is 18 amino acids long. V lost 7 bases to trimming and J lost 1 base, with 27 bases between them. CDR1 SGHRS and CDR2 YFSETQ come from the germline V gene. The CDR3 loop reads CASATRRIGQTGSYEQYF. The CDR3 nucleotides are TGCGCCAGCGCCACGCGGAGAATCGGGCAAACGGGGTCCTACGAGCAGTACTTC.

Many counts were recorded for this clonotype. The chain couples TRBV7-7 to TRBJ2-2; D might be TRBD1 or TRBD2, each matching 6 bases. The ends were cut back, 4 bases at V and 2 bases at J, with 17 bases in the middle. Germline assignment: CDR1 SSHAT and CDR2 FNYEAQ (reference sequence). The CDR3 is made up of 17 amino acids. CDR3 in amino acids: CASSSPMGGPNTGELFF. The CDR3, as DNA: TGTGCCAGCAGCTCGCCCATGGGGGGCCCTAACACCGGGGAGCTGTTTTTT.

Ten or more counts support this clonotype. The rearrangement uses TRBV7-7 and TRBJ2-2; the D gene could be TRBD1 or TRBD2 (5 bases each). Trimming left V 5 bases short and J 4 bases short, with 14 bases between. The CDR3 has 15 residues. The germline CDR1 and CDR2 sequences are SSHAT and FNYEAQ (reference sequence). CDR3: CASSPEAGITGELFF. The DNA of the CDR3 is TGTGCCAGCAGCCCGGAGGCAGGGATCACCGGGGAGCTGTTTTTT.

Concerning this clonotype itself: Relative to the germline gene, one junction end is altered; a read error may explain this. The V call is TRBV12-3 or TRBV12-4, the J call TRBJ2-7, with D possibly TRBD1 on 6 matching bases. This CDR3 comprises 15 residues. CDR3 nucleotide sequence: TGTGGCAGCAGTTTTACCCTGGACAGCGTCTACGAGCAGTACTTC. This translates into CGSSFTLDSVYEQYF.

The table lists this clonotype with many counts. The CDR3 here is CSAPRTGNTGELFF. DNA for the CDR3: TGCAGTGCTCCCCGGACAGGGAACACCGGGGAGCTGTTTTTT. The chain employs TRBV20-1 and TRBJ2-2; 7 bases align to TRBD1. CDR3 length: 14 amino acids. The germline gives CDR1 DFQATT, CDR2 SNEGSKA (reference sequence). Trimming took 5 bases from V and 1 from J; bases not matched to a gene: 4.

This chain links TRBV12-3 or TRBV12-4 with TRBJ2-5, with 7 bases fitting TRBD1. The CDR3 totals 15 residues. V shed 3 bases and J 0 bases; nucleotides not matched to a gene: 4. CDR3 in DNA: TGTGCCAGCAGTTTGTCGGGACAGCACCAAGAGACCCAGTACTTC. This codes for CASSLSGQHQETQYF.

This chain connects TRBV28 to TRBJ2-5; D could derive from TRBD1 or TRBD2 (5 bases each). The CDR3 runs to 13 residues. The germline V gene encodes CDR1 MDHEN and CDR2 SYDVKM. The ends were cut back, 3 bases at V and 9 bases at J, with 14 bases in the middle. Here the CDR3 DNA reads TGTGCCAGCAGTTTCCCGGGGAAGGGGCCCCAGTACTTC. Translated, it gives CASSFPGKGPQYF.

As to this clonotype: The junction does not match germline at one end; this may be a read error. The chain's CDR3 is CASQSGSYSGNF. CDR3 sequence (DNA): TGTGCCTCCCAGTCGGGCTCCTACTCGGGGAATTTT. V is TRBV10-3 and J is TRBJ2-3; perhaps TRBD2 as D (5 bases). Germline CDR1 is ENHRY and CDR2 is SYGVKD. The CDR3 sequence is 12 residues long.

The chain carries TRBV3-1 and TRBJ2-1, with a tentative D call TRBD2 (5 bases). The CDR3 is 17 residues long. Germline-derived CDR1 and CDR2 are LGHDT and YNNKEL (reference sequence). Trimming pared 4 bases from V and 0 bases from J, leaving 16 bases between. In nucleotides, the CDR3 is TGTGCCAGCAGCCCACCGCGGGTTCGTAGCTCCTACAATGAGCAGTTCTTC. It is translated as CASSPPRVRSSYNEQFF.

This clonotype has just a few counts. This chain's CDR3 is CASSPPRGSSGANVLTF. CDR3 coding DNA: TGTGCCAGCAGTCCGCCCAGGGGAAGCTCTGGGGCCAACGTCCTGACTTTC. This rearrangement joins TRBV6-2 or TRBV6-3 to TRBJ2-6, with D perhaps TRBD1 (6 bases). This CDR3 is 17 amino acids long. Per the germline V gene, CDR1 is MNHEY and CDR2 is SVGEGT. The ends were cut back, 5 bases at V and 0 bases at J, with 14 bases in the middle.

The genes are TRBV2 and TRBJ1-5; D is unclear. Germline V gene sequence: CDR1 SNHLY, CDR2 FYNNEI. V dropped 7 bases and J dropped 0 bases, with 13 bases sitting between them. CDR3 size: 15 residues. For the CDR3, the DNA is TGTGCCAGCAATTCCGGGGAATATAGCAATCAGCCCCAGCATTTT. It is translated as CASNSGEYSNQPQHF.

This clonotype was seen only a few times. The rearrangement joins TRBV6-5 to TRBJ2-7, with TRBD1 matching 10 bases. The CDR3 totals 14 residues. Germline-derived CDR1 and CDR2 are MNHEY and SVGAGI. The V segment lost 6 bases and the J segment 2 bases; nucleotides outside the gene matches: 4. The CDR3 loop reads CASRMGQGTYEQYF. CDR3 bases: TGTGCCAGCAGAATGGGACAGGGGACCTACGAGCAGTACTTC.

This clonotype is a singleton in its sample. Possible read error: a much larger clone is one base away. The chain combines TRBV19 with TRBJ1-4, with D perhaps TRBD1 (5 bases). Trimming removed 8 bases at V and 8 bases at J, with 30 bases between. The germline V gene encodes CDR1 LNHDA and CDR2 SQIVND (reference sequence). The CDR3 contains 18 residues. CDR3 nucleotides: TGTGCCAGTGCAAGGTTGAGAGACAGCAACATGCTAATCGAAAAACTGTTTTTT. Protein sequence: CASARLRDSNMLIEKLFF.

This clonotype was detected ten times or more. In nucleotides, the CDR3 is TGTGCCAGCATCTCCGGGACAGGGGGCGGCACTGAAGCTTTCTTT. Its translation is CASISGTGGGTEAFF. The chain links TRBV7-9 to TRBJ1-1; 12 bases match TRBD1. The CDR3 has 15 amino acids. J lost 4 bases, V lost 7 bases, and 7 bases had no gene match. Germline lookup yields CDR1 SEHNR and CDR2 FQNEAQ (reference sequence).

This clonotype was picked up a small number of times. The chain couples TRBV20-1 to TRBJ2-7; 9 bases are shared with TRBD1. Germline V gene data show CDR1 as DFQATT and CDR2 as SNEGSKA (reference sequence). V trimming: 6 bases; J trimming: 6 bases; junction bases outside the gene matches: 9. CDR3 length: 13 amino acids. The CDR3 DNA follows: TGCAGTGCCTCCGGGACAGGGCCCCTCGAGCAGTACTTC. This encodes CSASGTGPLEQYF.

This clonotype was counted between two and nine times. V usage is TRBV12-3 or TRBV12-4 and J usage is TRBJ2-7; D call uncertain. The V gene lost 7 bases and the J gene lost 4 bases, with 14 bases spanning the gap. The CDR3 contains 13 residues. The CDR3 sequence: CASTPRGSYEQYF. The CDR3 region has the DNA TGTGCCAGCACTCCCAGAGGTTCATACGAGCAGTACTTC.

This clonotype was observed a handful of times. V usage is TRBV20-1 and J usage is TRBJ1-3; D remains ambiguous. The CDR3 loop spans 13 amino acids. Germline V lookup: CDR1 DFQATT, CDR2 SNEGSKA (reference sequence). V was shortened by 5 bases and J by 0 bases, with 8 bases between the two germline ends. The CDR3 here is CSAHRNSGNTIYF. The CDR3 nucleotides are TGCAGTGCTCACCGGAACTCTGGAAACACCATATATTTT.

The chain has TRBV7-9 and TRBJ1-4; no clear D gene. The CDR3 sequence is 15 residues long. Germline values: CDR1 SEHNR, CDR2 FQNEAQ (reference sequence). The V end lost 5 bases, the J end lost 7 bases, and 17 bases lay between the germline ends. The CDR3 reads CASSLGGRLGEKLFF. Written as DNA, the CDR3 is TGTGCCAGCAGCCTTGGTGGCAGGCTCGGTGAAAAACTGTTTTTT.

The chain joins TRBV9 to TRBJ1-1; D not certain. Trimming stripped 7 bases from V and 0 bases from J, with 16 bases between. The CDR3 is 15 residues long. Germline lookup yields CDR1 SGDLS and CDR2 YYNGEE. The CDR3 DNA is TGTGCCAGCTCTCTGGGGAGAGCCATGAACACTGAAGCTTTCTTT. It specifies CASSLGRAMNTEAFF. The whole variable domain, filled in from reference TRBV9 and TRBJ1-1, reads DSGVTQTPKHLITATGQRVTLRCSPRSGDLSVYWYQQSLDQGLQFLIQYYNGEERAKGNILERFSAQQFPDLHSELNLSSLELGDSALYFCASSLGRAMNTEAFFGQGTRLTVV.

V gene TRBV20-1 combines with J gene TRBJ2-7; D gene unclear. The CDR3 is made up of 11 amino acids. The V gene's germline CDR1 is DFQATT and CDR2 SNEGSKA (reference sequence). V lost 4 bases to trimming and J lost 4 bases, with 8 bases between them. The DNA of the CDR3 is TGCAGTGCTACCAGGAATTACGAGCAGTACTTC. Translation gives CSATRNYEQYF.

In the case of this clonotype: The junction differs from germline at one of its ends, possibly a read error. The rearrangement uses TRBV4-3 and TRBJ2-2; no reliable D call. CDR1 LGHNA and CDR2 YSLEER come from the germline V gene. CDR3 length equals 14 residues. The CDR3 coding sequence is TGCGCCAGCAGCAAAGAACCCTGGGCCGGGGAGCTGTTTTTT. It encodes CASSKEPWAGELFF.

Many counts were recorded for this clonotype. The J gene is TRBJ2-3, the V gene TRBV12-3 or TRBV12-4; D may be TRBD1 (6 bases). V was shortened by 0 bases and J by 3 bases, with 10 bases between the two germline ends. The CDR3 length is 15 residues. This chain's CDR3 is CASSLAVRGTDTQYF. The CDR3 DNA follows: TGTGCCAGCAGTTTAGCGGTGAGGGGGACAGATACGCAGTATTTT.

The chain couples TRBV5-1 to TRBJ1-4, with no clear D. CDR3 length: 14 amino acids. Germline loops: CDR1 SGHRS, CDR2 YFSETQ. Trimming removed 0 bases from V and 8 bases from J, with 11 bases in between. The chain's CDR3 is CASSLDRGGEKLFF. The CDR3 DNA sequence: TGCGCCAGCAGCTTGGATCGAGGAGGAGAAAAACTGTTTTTT.

This clonotype has just a few counts. The chain joins TRBV28 to TRBJ2-1; 7 nucleotides line up with TRBD1. The germline gives CDR1 MDHEN, CDR2 SYDVKM. There are 15 residues in the CDR3. J lost 7 bases, V lost 6 bases, and 12 bases had no gene match. The DNA for the CDR3 is TGTGCCAGCAGCACCCATATGACAGGGCCTAATGAGCAGTTCTTC. It codes for CASSTHMTGPNEQFF.

This clonotype was counted ten times or more. The chain uses TRBV18 and TRBJ2-7, with 8 positions matching TRBD2. After removal of 4 bases from V and 6 bases from J, the junction contained 2 bases not matched to a gene. The CDR3 is made up of 12 amino acids. CDR1 is KGHSH and CDR2 is LQKENI in the germline V gene. CDR3 DNA: TGTGCCAGCTCACGGGCGGGAGGCGAGCAGTACTTC. Translation: CASSRAGGEQYF.

This clonotype was seen only a few times. J is TRBJ2-1 and V is TRBV18, with 8 bases aligning to TRBD2. Germline V gene data show CDR1 as KGHSH and CDR2 as LQKENI. Trimming at V came to 6 bases and at J to 14 bases, leaving 15 bases not matched to a gene. CDR3 length: 14 amino acids. CDR3 in amino acids: CASSPERGPTRKFF. In DNA form, the CDR3 reads TGTGCCAGCTCCCCAGAGCGGGGGCCCACCCGAAAGTTCTTC.

The chain joins TRBV29-1 to TRBJ2-5; no clear D. V lost 5 bases to trimming and J lost 1 base, with 14 bases between them. The CDR3 spans 14 residues. Germline CDR1 is SQVTM and CDR2 is ANQGSEA. The CDR3 nucleotides are TGCAGCGTTCGCCTAGTCGGAGTCCAAGAGACCCAGTACTTC. Translated: CSVRLVGVQETQYF.

This clonotype has ten or more counts. The rearrangement links TRBV9 to TRBJ2-5, with D perhaps TRBD1 (5 bases). Germline V CDR1 and CDR2: SGDLS, YYNGEE. Trimming pared 0 bases from V and 9 bases from J, leaving 12 bases between. CDR3 size: 13 residues. CDR3 coding DNA: TGTGCCAGCAGCGTAGGCAGCTCACAGGCCCAGTACTTC. Translation gives CASSVGSSQAQYF.

This sequence joins TRBV12-2 and TRBJ2-2; the DNA was not used to check the table's D call, TRBD1. TRBV12-2 is given as a pseudogene. The CDR3 is made up of 15 amino acids. Here the CDR3 reads CASRLLQGNTGELFF. The DNA for the CDR3 is TGTGCAAGTCGACTTCTACAGGGGAACACCGGGGAGCTGTTTTTT.

This clonotype was counted ten times or more. The V and J genes are TRBV19 and TRBJ2-1, with TRBD2 matching over 13 bases. The CDR3 is 16 residues long. CDR1 is LNHDA, CDR2 SQIVND, per germline (reference sequence). Trimming took 5 bases from V and 6 from J; bases not matched to a gene: 7. CDR3 residues: CASSPLLAGGRNEQFF. In DNA, the CDR3 is TGTGCCAGTAGTCCGTTACTAGCGGGGGGGCGCAATGAGCAGTTCTTC. The whole variable domain, filled in from reference TRBV19 and TRBJ2-1, reads DGGITQSPKYLFRKEGQNVTLSCEQNLNHDAMYWYRQDPGQGLRLIYYSQIVNDFQKGDIAEGYSVSREKKESFPLTVTSAQKNPTAFYLCASSPLLAGGRNEQFFGPGTRLTVL.

The V call is TRBV15, the J call TRBJ1-4; D might be TRBD1 (6 bases). Germline V CDR1 and CDR2: LNHNV, YYDKDF (reference sequence). There are 14 residues in the CDR3. Trimming left V 4 bases short and J 7 bases short, with 13 bases between. The CDR3 protein is CATSTGGLGEKLFF. Here the CDR3 DNA reads TGTGCCACCAGCACCGGGGGCTTAGGTGAAAAACTGTTTTTT.

V and J are TRBV7-3 and TRBJ2-2; D is possibly TRBD2 (5 bases). The CDR3 has 14 residues. V was cut by 5 bases and J by 3 bases, with 10 bases left in between. The germline CDR1 and CDR2 sequences are SGHTA and FQGTGA. CDR3 nucleotides: TGTGCCAGCAGCGTAGGACTTTACACCGGGGAGCTGTTTTTT. Its protein product is CASSVGLYTGELFF.